The 4 T cell receptor beta chains below come from one sample, sequenced in a study of patients and donors after allogeneic stem cell transplantation. Each CDR3 protein gets one entry after TCRdb re-called the RT-PCR reads with MiXCR. The table shows over 150,000 distinct CDR3 sequences, with approximately 30% occurring only once. Sequencing was done on a sample of blood, either unsorted or a sorted T cell fraction (not recorded which). Receptor source: a human donor who was either an allogeneic HSCT recipient or a stem cell or donor lymphocyte infusion donor (not recorded which). It is not recorded whose cells these are; they may come from a transplant donor.

This clonotype has more than one count but fewer than ten. The V call is TRBV11-2, the J call TRBJ1-1; D remains ambiguous. The CDR3 length is 12 residues. The germline V gene encodes CDR1 SGHAT and CDR2 FQNNGV. Trimming removed 5 bases from V and 7 bases from J, with 11 bases in between. Here the CDR3 reads CASSALDGEAFF. The CDR3 region has the DNA TGTGCCAGCAGCGCCTTGGACGGTGAAGCTTTCTTT.

This clonotype was observed at least ten times. Here the CDR3 DNA reads TGTGCCAGCAGTTACATTCCGACTGGGTCACCCCTCCACTTT. Its protein is CASSYIPTGSPLHF. V and J are TRBV6-6 and TRBJ1-6; no definite D call. Looked up from germline, CDR1 is MNHNY and CDR2 is SVGAGI (reference sequence). CDR3 size: 14 residues. Trimming took off 2 bases at V and 10 bases at J, with 12 bases between the two ends.

The chain uses TRBV7-8 and TRBJ2-7, with no clear D. The CDR3 consists of 17 residues. Trimming took 3 bases from V and 5 from J, leaving 23 bases between them. CDR1 SGHVS and CDR2 FQNEAQ come from the germline V gene. The CDR3 DNA sequence: TGTGCCAGCAGCTTGGAGAGAGATAGGTCGTGGCAAAACGAGCAGTACTTC. As protein: CASSLERDRSWQNEQYF.

There are a few counts of this clonotype. The rearrangement links TRBV12-3 or TRBV12-4 to TRBJ1-5, with 9 bases matching TRBD1. V was clipped by 5 bases and J by 6 bases; unmatched bases: 5. CDR3 length equals 14 residues. The CDR3 bases are TGTGCCAGCAGTATACAGGGGGCAAGTCAGCCCCAGCATTTT. It codes for CASSIQGASQPQHF.